This T cell receptor (beta chain) originates from a study of cytomegalovirus exposure and HLA in healthy donors (dated by TCRdb to the late 2010s). About the study as a whole: According to a later analysis, one platform produced both the 120 validation repertoires and the 720 or so repertoires of the first cohort. The study combined high-throughput TCR immunosequencing, statistical association of individual TCRs with disease status, and machine learning to predict cytomegalovirus infection status. A separate validation cohort of over 95 different subjects was used in addition to the 666-subject first cohort. The study was designed to test whether signatures of past pathogen exposure could be identified by cataloging public T cell receptors. The study at large found these results: In both the original and validation cohorts, the classifier was reported to diagnose cytomegalovirus status with high specificity and sensitivity. The authors suggested that the approach could potentially be generalized to other disease states and immunological phenotypes. The study listed approximately 150 TCR beta chains as associated with cytomegalovirus. A later analysis found that TCRs clustered in the first cohort also tended to co-occur in the roughly 120 validation repertoires, with 94% of cluster scores above 0. Most TCR sequences were seen in very few donors, while some public TCRs were found in many individuals. Three of the identified cytomegalovirus-associated TCR beta chains were confirmed in vitro to be specific for cytomegalovirus antigens. A later analysis lacked HLA typing for the validation cohort, so it scored co-occurrence in that cohort across all 110 or so repertoires.

Based on the germline V gene, the CDR1 and CDR2 sequences are MDHEN and SYDVKM. V is cut back by 5 bases and J by 7 bases, with 7 bases in the junction unmatched. Counted from cysteine to phenylalanine, this CDR3 has 13 amino acids. Only the CDR3 part of the read is kept: 39 bases, read in frame from the first base. Remarks on this clone: Its binding antigen is unknown. There are no base qualities to consult, and no much larger clone falls within one base.

Separate from the roughly 700-subject first cohort, the validation cohort of 90 to 150 subjects was the group to which the donors belonged. Library prep was done by the immunoSEQ multiplex PCR assay. The study's processing was this. A statistical classification framework was developed to diagnose cytomegalovirus status using the catalog of TCR beta chain sequences. TCRdb stores this immuneACCESS table with in-frame sequences only. Part of the clones is absent; in the studies checked, under half of the shortfall reflects unresolved V genes, and no reason is known for the rest. Clone size and the V and J calls come from that table; the DNA yielded D and trimming. The sample table holds more than 200,000 clones, of which about 88% were seen once. About 12% of the sample comes from the top ten.

The source of this sequence is a man aged 18 to 35 in good health and CMV-seropositive. The chain links TRBV28 with TRBJ2-7, with 8 bases aligning to TRBD1. Sequenced input: PBMCs. CDR3 protein: CASSPGQGGEQYF. The base sequence is TGTGCCAGCAGTCCCGGACAGGGCGGGGAGCAGTACTTC. Extended through the reference TRBV28 and TRBJ2-7 proteins, this CDR3 yields the full variable domain: DVKVTQSSRYLVKRTGEKVFLECVQDMDHENMFWYRQDPGLGLRLIYFSYDVKMKEKGDIPEGYSVSREKKERFSLILESASTNQTSMYLCASSPGQGGEQYFGPGTRLTVT.